What follows are 12 T cell receptor beta chains derived from one specimen sequenced in a study of blood T cells in healthy people across ages. Sample-barcoded 5' priming and a J-beta primer mix drove a second PCR of about 6 to 12 cycles. TCRdb reprocessed the 5' RACE reads with MiXCR, giving one entry per CDR3 protein. The sample shows around 940,000 distinct CDR3 sequences, 51% of them seen only once. The sample comprised blood. The receptor set was obtained from an older woman in good health.

DNA of the CDR3: TGTGCCAGCAGTCCCGCGGACCTTCGCAATGAGCAGTTCTTC. This sequence encodes CASSPADLRNEQFF. This chain connects TRBV28 to TRBJ2-1; D is undetermined. This CDR3 contains 14 residues. The germline V gene encodes CDR1 MDHEN and CDR2 SYDVKM. Between the trimmed V and J ends, which lost 5 bases and 6 bases, there was a span of 14 bases.

This clonotype was detected ten times or more. The V and J genes are TRBV7-2 and TRBJ1-1; D is unresolved. The CDR3 length is 15 residues. V gave up 3 bases and J gave up 0 bases, with 11 bases separating them. Looked up from germline, CDR1 is SGHTA and CDR2 is FQGNSA. The CDR3 region is CASSFYFSLNTEAFF. The CDR3 DNA follows: TGTGCCAGCAGCTTTTACTTCTCGTTGAACACTGAAGCTTTCTTT.

The V call is TRBV15, the J call TRBJ1-5; D gene ambiguous. The CDR3 contains 16 residues. Trimming removed 0 bases at V and 3 bases at J, with 12 bases between. Germline V lookup: CDR1 LNHNV, CDR2 YYDKDF (reference sequence). CDR3 nucleotides: TGTGCCACCAGCAGAGATGGTTACAGTATCAATCAGCCCCAGCATTTT. It specifies CATSRDGYSINQPQHF.

This clonotype has just a few counts. The V and J genes are TRBV6-5 and TRBJ2-3; 11 nucleotides agree with TRBD2. The CDR3 sequence is 14 residues long. CDR1 and CDR2 from the germline V gene are MNHEY and SVGAGI. With V trimmed by 10 bases and J by 7 bases, 10 bases remained unmatched. Here the CDR3 DNA reads TGTGCCACCCGGCCGGGACTAGCGGCCCATACGCAGTATTTT. Its translation is CATRPGLAAHTQYF.

The chain carries TRBV5-5 and TRBJ2-7; D is unresolved. Germline CDR1 reads SGHKS; CDR2 reads YYEKEE (reference sequence). Trimming stripped 1 base from V and 2 bases from J, with 13 bases between. The CDR3 totals 15 residues. CDR3 sequence (DNA): TGTGCCAGCAGCTTGATCCAGCAGGTACCCTACGAGCAGTACTTC. This sequence encodes CASSLIQQVPYEQYF. The entire variable domain, with the rest obtained from reference TRBV5-5 and TRBJ2-7, is as follows: DAGVTQSPTHLIKTRGQQVTLRCSPISGHKSVSWYQQVLGQGPQFIFQYYEKEERGRGNFPDRFSARQFPNYSSELNVNALLLGDSALYLCASSLIQQVPYEQYFGPGTRLTVT.

The chain has TRBV20-1 and TRBJ1-1, with 7 bases identical to TRBD1. CDR3 length equals 18 residues. Germline V lookup: CDR1 DFQATT, CDR2 SNEGSKA (reference sequence). Trimming cost V 1 base and J 0 bases; bases outside gene matches: 14. The CDR3 sequence: CSARGPRQGGLVNTEAFF. The CDR3 DNA is TGCAGTGCTAGAGGCCCTAGACAGGGCGGCCTTGTGAACACTGAAGCTTTCTTT.

This chain uses TRBV28 with TRBJ2-2; D not certain. With 6 bases removed from V and 1 base from J, the gap between germline ends came to 9 bases. Germline V lookup: CDR1 MDHEN, CDR2 SYDVKM. This CDR3 contains 14 residues. The CDR3 region is CASRFLLNTGELFF. The CDR3 DNA reads TGTGCCAGCAGATTCCTGCTGAACACCGGGGAGCTGTTTTTT.

The table lists this clonotype with a few counts. The chain couples TRBV3-1 to TRBJ2-4; D is undetermined. V lost 0 bases and J lost 7, with 10 bases in between. Germline CDR1 reads LGHDT; CDR2 reads YNNKEL (reference sequence). There are 14 residues in the CDR3. The CDR3 loop is CASSQEGISNIQYF. The DNA of the CDR3 is TGTGCCAGCAGCCAAGAAGGGATATCGAACATTCAGTACTTC.

This clonotype was found once. The rearrangement joins TRBV27 to TRBJ1-5, with no clear D. This CDR3 has 14 residues. Deletions cut 2 bases from V and 4 bases from J, with 9 bases between. Looked up from germline, CDR1 is MNHEY and CDR2 is SMNVEV (reference sequence). In DNA, the CDR3 is TGTGCCAGCAGTTTAAAGACGGATAATCAGCCCCAGCATTTT. Encoded protein: CASSLKTDNQPQHF.

The chain combines TRBV2 with TRBJ1-1; D gene unclear. From germline, CDR1 is SNHLY and CDR2 FYNNEI. Trimming removed 4 bases from V and 6 bases from J, with 15 bases in between. The CDR3 is 14 amino acids. The CDR3 sequence: CASSANSYPSEAFF. The CDR3 region has the DNA TGTGCCAGCAGTGCTAATTCTTATCCCTCTGAAGCTTTCTTT.

This clonotype was counted between two and nine times. The rearrangement joins TRBV10-3 to TRBJ2-1; unclear D gene. V was shortened by 3 bases and J by 4 bases, with 13 bases between the two germline ends. The CDR3 consists of 15 residues. Germline CDR1 is ENHRY and CDR2 is SYGVKD. Here the CDR3 reads CAISDSHQRYNEQFF. The CDR3, as DNA: TGTGCCATCAGTGACAGTCACCAGAGGTACAATGAGCAGTTCTTC.

Here the CDR3 reads CASSLQGGPNEQYF. In DNA form, the CDR3 reads TGTGCCAGCAGTCTACAGGGGGGTCCCAACGAGCAGTACTTC. V is TRBV3-1 and J is TRBJ2-1; TRBD1 matches 8 bases. The J call may be incorrect, as the DNA end agrees better with TRBJ2-7. The CDR3 is made up of 14 amino acids. Looked up from germline, CDR1 is LGHDT and CDR2 is YNNKEL (reference sequence).